The 15 T cell receptor beta chains presented below share a single source sample, sequenced in a study of control samples from healthy donors and cancer patients. Measured with immunoSEQ multiplex PCR; TCRdb has only the in-frame clones, and not every one. The table lists roughly 130,000 clones, roughly 90% of them singletons. The source material was blood. The receptors were sampled from a man aged 18 to 35 in good health.

The V gene is TRBV4-1, the J gene TRBJ1-5, with D unclear. V gave up 0 bases and J gave up 3 bases, with 9 bases separating them. Per the germline V gene, CDR1 is MGHRA and CDR2 is YSYEKL. This CDR3 is built from 15 residues. The CDR3 protein is CASSQDMGINQPQHF. The CDR3 DNA reads TGCGCCAGCAGCCAAGACATGGGTATCAATCAGCCCCAGCATTTT.

V and J are TRBV9 and TRBJ2-7, with D maybe TRBD2 (6 bases). Trimming removed 2 bases at V and 2 bases at J, with 11 bases between. This CDR3 comprises 14 residues. Germline V gene data show CDR1 as SGDLS and CDR2 as YYNGEE. Written as DNA, the CDR3 is TGTGCCAGCAGCGTTAATAGCGGTGCCTACGAGCAGTACTTC. This codes for CASSVNSGAYEQYF.

The CDR3 nucleotides read TGTGCCAGCAGCGATCGGACAGGGGGACTCACAGATACGCAGTATTTT. Encoded protein: CASSDRTGGLTDTQYF. V and J are TRBV7-2 and TRBJ2-3; 10 bases are shared with TRBD1. The germline gives CDR1 SGHTA, CDR2 FQGNSA. Trimming at V came to 5 bases and at J to 2 bases, leaving 7 bases not matched to a gene. This CDR3 contains 16 residues. Supplemented by reference TRBV7-2 and TRBJ2-3, the full variable domain reads GAGVSQSPSNKVTEKGKDVELRCDPISGHTALYWYRQSLGQGLEFLIYFQGNSAPDKSGLPSDRFSAERTGGSVSTLTIQRTQQEDSAVYLCASSDRTGGLTDTQYFGPGTRLTVL.

The chain carries TRBV6-5 and TRBJ1-3; no clear D. Per the germline V gene, CDR1 is MNHEY and CDR2 is SVGAGI. V was pared by 2 bases and J by 2 bases, with 4 bases between. CDR3 length: 13 residues. The CDR3 DNA sequence: TGTGCCAGCAGTTACAGGGCTGGAAACACCATATATTTT. This translates into CASSYRAGNTIYF.

The chain employs TRBV24-1 and TRBJ1-2, with 9 bases that match TRBD1. Trimming at V came to 2 bases and at J to 6 bases, leaving 3 bases not matched to a gene. CDR3 length: 14 residues. The germline V gene has CDR1 KGHDR and CDR2 SFDVKD. CDR3 in amino acids: CATSDYTGGDGYTF. DNA of the CDR3: TGTGCCACCAGTGATTATACAGGGGGCGATGGCTACACCTTC.

This clone was observed a few times. The chain uses TRBV2 and TRBJ1-5; D might be TRBD1 (5 bases). Germline lookup yields CDR1 SNHLY and CDR2 FYNNEI. With 6 bases removed from V and 5 bases from J, the gap between germline ends came to 11 bases. This CDR3 has 13 residues. This chain's CDR3 is CASSPWTYQPQHF. CDR3 sequence (DNA): TGTGCCAGCAGCCCATGGACATATCAGCCCCAGCATTTT.

The chain combines TRBV18 with TRBJ1-3; D unresolved. Germline V lookup: CDR1 KGHSH, CDR2 LQKENI. V lost 5 bases to trimming and J lost 0 bases, with 14 bases between them. The CDR3 runs to 16 residues. CDR3 sequence (DNA): TGTGCCAGCTCAGACTTTGGTTACTCCTCTGGAAACACCATATATTTT. Amino acid sequence: CASSDFGYSSGNTIYF.

The J gene is TRBJ2-5, the V gene TRBV29-1; D perhaps matches TRBD2 (6 bases). The germline V and J ends were trimmed by 2 bases and 5 bases, with 9 bases remaining between them. From germline, CDR1 is SQVTM and CDR2 ANQGSEA. The CDR3 has 12 residues. CDR3 residues: CSVESLAETQYF. The CDR3 nucleotides read TGCAGCGTTGAAAGCCTAGCGGAGACCCAGTACTTC.

In this sample, this clone turned up once. The genes are TRBV12-5 and TRBJ2-1; the D gene is possibly TRBD2 (6 bases). The CDR3 loop spans 18 amino acids. V was trimmed by 0 bases and J by 0 bases, leaving 15 bases between them. Germline lookup yields CDR1 LGHNT and CDR2 FRNRAP. CDR3 loop: CASGLVLSSESSYNEQFF. CDR3 DNA sequence: TGTGCTAGTGGTTTGGTACTTTCTAGCGAGAGCTCCTACAATGAGCAGTTCTTC.

The genes are TRBV19 and TRBJ2-5; tentatively, D is TRBD2 (6 bases). With 3 bases removed from V and 1 base from J, the gap between germline ends came to 12 bases. The length of the CDR3 is 15 residues. Germline lookup yields CDR1 LNHDA and CDR2 SQIVND (reference sequence). The CDR3 reads CASSMGLNFQETQYF. In DNA, the CDR3 is TGTGCCAGTAGTATGGGACTCAACTTCCAAGAGACCCAGTACTTC.

The V and J genes are TRBV6-5 and TRBJ1-6; D unclear. Germline V gene lookup returns CDR1 MNHEY and CDR2 SVGAGI. Trimming left V 7 bases short and J 5 bases short, with 15 bases between. The CDR3 is 15 residues long. The CDR3 protein is CASNSRFEHNSPLHF. CDR3 DNA sequence: TGTGCCAGCAATAGCCGGTTTGAACATAATTCACCCCTCCACTTT.

The rearrangement uses TRBV30 and TRBJ1-1; 7 bases are shared with TRBD1. The germline V gene encodes CDR1 GTSNPN and CDR2 SVGIG (reference sequence). This CDR3 comprises 17 residues. J lost 4 bases, V lost 0 bases, and 14 bases had no gene match. CDR3 amino acids: CAWSVYRTGAWGTEAFF. CDR3 bases: TGTGCCTGGAGTGTATACAGGACAGGTGCTTGGGGCACTGAAGCTTTCTTT.

The chain employs TRBV11-2 and TRBJ2-2; TRBD1 matches at 9 bases. V lost 0 bases and J lost 4; bases outside the gene matches: 6. Germline V gene lookup returns CDR1 SGHAT and CDR2 FQNNGV. CDR3 length equals 17 residues. CDR3 sequence: CASSLEPTGGLTGELFF. The CDR3 DNA follows: TGTGCCAGCAGCTTAGAACCGACAGGGGGTCTCACCGGGGAGCTGTTTTTT.

V gene TRBV12-3 or TRBV12-4 combines with J gene TRBJ1-2; D is uncertain. The ends were cut back, 5 bases at V and 4 bases at J, with 8 bases in the middle. The CDR3 has 12 residues. DNA of the CDR3: TGTGCCAGCAGTGCCAGACTCTATGGCTACACCTTC. Its protein product is CASSARLYGYTF.

This clone was counted once. The J gene is TRBJ1-5, the V gene TRBV6-1; no reliable D call. The CDR3 sequence is 13 residues long. Germline values: CDR1 MNHNS, CDR2 SASEGT. V shed 3 bases and J shed 5 bases, with 8 bases lying between them. The CDR3 region has the DNA TGTGCCAGCAGTGATCGACATTATCAGCCCCAGCATTTT. Its protein product is CASSDRHYQPQHF.